These 30 T cell receptor beta chains share one sample of origin, sequenced in a study of cytomegalovirus exposure and HLA in healthy donors. In the PCR, 60 Vbeta and 13 Jbeta primers were used. TCRdb keeps only in-frame clones here, not all; method: immunoSEQ multiplex PCR. This sample carries 170,000 or so clones, around 80% of them seen once, and the ten largest clones take 4.8%. Material for sequencing was PBMCs. The receptors were gathered from a man aged 18 to 29 in good health and CMV-seronegative.

V gene TRBV28 combines with J gene TRBJ2-5; a weak D match, TRBD1 (6 bases). Trimming removed 5 bases from V and 1 base from J, with 11 bases in between. The CDR3 length is 14 residues. Germline V gene lookup returns CDR1 MDHEN and CDR2 SYDVKM. As DNA, the CDR3 is TGTGCCAGCAGTCCCCCGGACAGCCAAGAGACCCAGTACTTC. Residues: CASSPPDSQETQYF.

The gene calls are TRBV12-5 and TRBJ1-4; D unclear. V was cut by 1 base and J by 7 bases, with 16 bases left in between. In germline, CDR1 is LGHNT, CDR2 FRNRAP. CDR3 size: 16 residues. The CDR3 sequence: CASGLAPQVDSEKLFF. As DNA, the CDR3 is TGTGCTAGTGGTTTGGCGCCCCAGGTGGATTCTGAAAAACTGTTTTTT.

This clone has just a few counts. The chain couples TRBV28 to TRBJ1-5; 8 bases match TRBD1. CDR1 is MDHEN, CDR2 SYDVKM, per germline. The CDR3 has 16 residues. V shed 5 bases, J shed 7 bases, and the junction held 13 bases outside the gene matches. CDR3 DNA: TGTGCCAGCAGTCCCCCCCCTGGACAGGGTGGACAGCCCCAGCATTTT. It is translated as CASSPPPGQGGQPQHF.

This chain connects TRBV25-1 to TRBJ1-1; no firm D call. This CDR3 spans 15 amino acids. CDR1 is MGHDK, CDR2 SYGVNS, per germline. Trimming removed 0 bases from V and 4 bases from J, with 12 bases in between. CDR3 amino acids: CASSEYMDGGTEAFF. DNA for the CDR3: TGTGCCAGCAGTGAATACATGGATGGAGGCACTGAAGCTTTCTTT.

This chain uses TRBV7-8 with TRBJ1-3; D ambiguous. The CDR3 runs 16 residues. Trimming stripped 8 bases from V and 0 bases from J, with 17 bases between. Germline V gene sequence: CDR1 SGHVS, CDR2 FQNEAQ. The CDR3 loop is CASSIVSVYSGNTIYF. DNA for the CDR3: TGTGCCAGCTCAATTGTGTCAGTTTACTCTGGAAACACCATATATTTT.

CDR3 in amino acids: CASSQFRGSSYEQYF. DNA of the CDR3: TGTGCCAGCAGCCAATTCCGGGGGAGCTCCTACGAGCAGTACTTC. This sequence joins TRBV4-2 and TRBJ2-7, with a possible D match to TRBD2 (6 bases). The CDR3 contains 15 residues. CDR1 and CDR2 from the germline V gene are LGHNA and YNFKEQ. Trimming pared 2 bases from V and 0 bases from J, leaving 11 bases between.

The chain recombines TRBV11-2 with TRBJ2-3; D is possibly TRBD1 (6 bases). Germline V gene data show CDR1 as SGHAT and CDR2 as FQNNGV. The CDR3 is 16 residues long. Trimming pared 6 bases from V and 0 bases from J, leaving 16 bases between. The DNA for the CDR3 is TGTGCCAGCAGGCCCTGGGGGCGGGCTAGCACAGATACGCAGTATTTT. Its translation is CASRPWGRASTDTQYF.

The J gene is TRBJ2-3, the V gene TRBV19, with D perhaps TRBD1 (6 bases). The CDR3 has 14 amino acids. Deletions cut 6 bases from V and 1 base from J, with 11 bases between. Germline CDR1 LNHDA, CDR2 SQIVND (reference sequence). CDR3: CASSKGGGTDTQYF. CDR3 bases: TGTGCCAGTAGCAAAGGGGGAGGCACAGATACGCAGTATTTT.

The rearrangement links TRBV27 to TRBJ2-5, with TRBD2 as a possible D gene (6 bases). The J call is in doubt because the DNA end fits TRBJ2-7 better. CDR1 MNHEY and CDR2 SMNVEV come from the germline V gene (reference sequence). CDR3 length: 13 amino acids. CDR3 residues: CASSFGSGYEQYF. The CDR3 region has the DNA TGTGCCAGCAGTTTCGGGAGTGGCTACGAGCAGTACTTC.

The CDR3 here is CASSQGYGTEAFF. DNA of the CDR3: TGTGCCAGCAGCCAGGGGTACGGCACTGAAGCTTTCTTT. The V gene is TRBV7-3, the J gene TRBJ1-1; D perhaps matches TRBD1 (6 bases). Germline-derived CDR1 and CDR2 are SGHTA and FQGTGA. V lost 5 bases and J 4 bases, leaving 11 bases between the germline ends. The CDR3 contains 13 residues.

This clone is a singleton in its sample. The chain uses TRBV19 and TRBJ2-7, with D perhaps TRBD2 (5 bases). Per the germline V gene, CDR1 is LNHDA and CDR2 is SQIVND (reference sequence). This CDR3 spans 14 amino acids. The V end lost 3 bases, the J end lost 6 bases, and 15 bases lay between the germline ends. The CDR3 DNA follows: TGTGCCAGTAGTATGGGAGCCGGCCCCTCCGAGCAGTACTTC. Protein sequence: CASSMGAGPSEQYF.

This chain uses TRBV11-3 with TRBJ2-1, with 10 bases identical to TRBD2. In germline, CDR1 is SGHNT, CDR2 YENEEA. Unmatched junction bases numbered 6, after V lost 2 bases and J lost 8 bases. The CDR3 totals 15 residues. The chain's CDR3 is CASSLHPSGSYEQFF. The CDR3 coding sequence is TGTGCCAGCAGCTTACATCCTAGCGGGAGCTATGAGCAGTTCTTC.

The chain employs TRBV10-1 and TRBJ2-2; D is unclear. The germline CDR1 and CDR2 sequences are WNHNN and SYGVQD (reference sequence). The CDR3 spans 17 residues. V shed 4 bases and J shed 5 bases, with 20 bases lying between them. The CDR3 DNA reads TGCGCCAGCAGTGCCGCGATGCTCCCCCCAAAAACCGGGGAGCTGTTTTTT. Protein product: CASSAAMLPPKTGELFF.

The CDR3 region has the DNA TGTGCCAGCAGCTTATGGTCGTTGCGGGAGAGGGCCGGGGAGCTGTTTTTT. Protein sequence: CASSLWSLRERAGELFF. The chain is built from TRBV11-2 and TRBJ2-2; TRBD2 agrees at 7 bases. The CDR3 contains 17 residues. Germline V gene lookup returns CDR1 SGHAT and CDR2 FQNNGV. The trim removed 2 bases at V and 6 bases at J, leaving 12 bases unmatched. The full variable domain, completed using reference TRBV11-2 and TRBJ2-2, is EAGVAQSPRYKIIEKRQSVAFWCNPISGHATLYWYQQILGQGPKLLIQFQNNGVVDDSQLPKDRFSAERLKGVDSTLKIQPAKLEDSAVYLCASSLWSLRERAGELFFGEGSRLTVL.

The chain has TRBV5-1 and TRBJ2-5; D gene unclear. Germline V gene lookup returns CDR1 SGHRS and CDR2 YFSETQ. Trimming left V 0 bases short and J 2 bases short, with 8 bases between. This CDR3 has 14 amino acids. CDR3 sequence reads: CASSLGQAQETQYF. The DNA for the CDR3 is TGCGCCAGCAGCTTGGGTCAGGCTCAAGAGACCCAGTACTTC.

A word on this clone: An end of the junction does not agree with germline; a read error may underlie this. The chain has TRBV7-7 and TRBJ2-1, with 10 bases that match TRBD2. Germline V lookup: CDR1 SSHAT, CDR2 FNYEAQ (reference sequence). The CDR3 covers 16 residues. The CDR3 is CASSLTPPGLAAEQFF. Here the CDR3 DNA reads TGTGCTAGCAGCTTAACACCCCCCGGACTAGCGGCTGAGCAGTTCTTC.

This clone was observed a single time. At one boundary the junction diverges from the germline segment, which might be a read error. The J gene is TRBJ2-7, the V gene TRBV7-7, with 8 positions matching TRBD2. Germline V gene data show CDR1 as SSHAT and CDR2 as FNYEAQ (reference sequence). This CDR3 contains 15 residues. Here the CDR3 reads CASSPGPTSAYEQYF. DNA for the CDR3: TGTGCTAGCAGCCCAGGCCCGACTAGCGCGTACGAGCAGTACTTC.

The chain employs TRBV27 and TRBJ2-7; maybe TRBD2 (6 bases). The CDR3 runs to 16 residues. Looked up from germline, CDR1 is MNHEY and CDR2 is SMNVEV (reference sequence). With 6 bases removed from V and 0 bases from J, the gap between germline ends came to 18 bases. CDR3 in DNA: TGTGCCAGCAGCCCTCCGCCCGCGGGGCACTCCTACGAGCAGTACTTC. Amino acids: CASSPPPAGHSYEQYF.

The chain is built from TRBV27 and TRBJ1-5; TRBD1 aligns across 7 bases. The germline gives CDR1 MNHEY, CDR2 SMNVEV (reference sequence). CDR3 size: 15 residues. V shed 6 bases and J 6 bases; nucleotides not matched to a gene: 11. CDR3 bases: TGTGCCAGCAGAGACGACAGGGCTCGGGGTCAGCCCCAGCATTTT. It yields the protein CASRDDRARGQPQHF.

This clone was found a few times. The chain combines TRBV5-1 with TRBJ1-6; the D is unclear. From germline, CDR1 is SGHRS and CDR2 YFSETQ. This CDR3 contains 15 residues. Trimming shortened V by 1 base and J by 7 bases, and 12 bases separated the two germline ends. The CDR3 is CASSLRSQPNSPLHF. The DNA of the CDR3 is TGCGCCAGCAGCTTGAGGAGCCAGCCCAATTCACCCCTCCACTTT.

The V gene is TRBV28, the J gene TRBJ1-1, with D maybe TRBD1 (5 bases). V was clipped by 7 bases and J by 5 bases, with 14 bases between them. Germline CDR1 is MDHEN and CDR2 is SYDVKM. CDR3 length: 13 amino acids. The CDR3 sequence: CASTSMGGTEAFF. CDR3 nucleotides: TGTGCCAGCACCTCGATGGGGGGGACTGAAGCTTTCTTT.

The chain combines TRBV10-3 with TRBJ1-2, with D tentatively TRBD1 (5 bases). This CDR3 is 12 amino acids long. Trimming cost V 10 bases and J 6 bases, with 15 bases left between them. Germline V gene data show CDR1 as ENHRY and CDR2 as SYGVKD. This CDR3 is CATYDRGNGYTF. The CDR3 DNA is TGTGCCACCTACGACAGAGGAAATGGCTACACCTTC.

This clone came up once. This chain uses TRBV28 with TRBJ2-7; TRBD1 matches at 9 bases. Germline CDR1 is MDHEN and CDR2 is SYDVKM. The length of the CDR3 is 14 residues. J lost 3 bases, V lost 6 bases, and 6 bases had no gene match. CDR3 sequence reads: CASRGDREDYEQYF. The DNA for the CDR3 is TGTGCCAGCAGGGGGGACAGGGAGGACTACGAGCAGTACTTC.

This clone appeared a single time. The rearrangement uses TRBV7-9 and TRBJ2-3, with TRBD1 matching 8 bases. Per the germline V gene, CDR1 is SEHNR and CDR2 is FQNEAQ (reference sequence). The J segment lost 2 bases and the V segment lost 5 bases, leaving 6 bases of the junction unmatched. The length of the CDR3 is 15 residues. CDR3 loop: CASSDGQGNTDTQYF. CDR3 in DNA: TGTGCCAGCAGCGATGGACAGGGCAACACAGATACGCAGTATTTT.

The J gene is TRBJ2-7, the V gene TRBV11-2, with 7 nucleotides matching TRBD1. Germline lookup yields CDR1 SGHAT and CDR2 FQNNGV. V dropped 0 bases and J dropped 6; count of bases not matched to a gene: 11. CDR3 size: 16 residues. The CDR3 DNA is TGTGCCAGCAGCTTAGAGTTGGGCAGGGGGTGGGGCGAGCAGTACTTC. Translating gives CASSLELGRGWGEQYF. Full variable domain (rest looked up from reference TRBV11-2 and TRBJ2-7): EAGVAQSPRYKIIEKRQSVAFWCNPISGHATLYWYQQILGQGPKLLIQFQNNGVVDDSQLPKDRFSAERLKGVDSTLKIQPAKLEDSAVYLCASSLELGRGWGEQYFGPGTRLTVT.

The gene calls are TRBV11-3 and TRBJ2-3, with no clear D. CDR1 and CDR2 from the germline V gene are SGHNT and YENEEA. The CDR3 spans 11 residues. The V and J ends lost 2 bases and 5 bases respectively, with 2 bases between them. CDR3: CASSLLDTQYF. Here the CDR3 DNA reads TGTGCCAGCAGCTTACTAGATACGCAGTATTTT.

J is TRBJ1-1 and V is TRBV4-1; no definite D call. Germline CDR1 MGHRA, CDR2 YSYEKL. The CDR3 length is 12 residues. Trimming took 0 bases from V and 8 from J, leaving 7 bases between them. As DNA, the CDR3 is TGCGCCAGCAGCCAAGATCCAACAGAAGCTTTCTTT. Encoded protein: CASSQDPTEAFF.

This clone was observed a single time. The chain links TRBV5-1 to TRBJ1-4; TRBD1 is a possible D gene (6 bases). The V and J ends lost 0 bases and 7 bases respectively, with 13 bases between them. The CDR3 consists of 15 residues. Germline V CDR1 and CDR2: SGHRS, YFSETQ. CDR3 sequence reads: CASSLVSGGAEKLFF. The CDR3 DNA is TGCGCCAGCAGCTTGGTGTCGGGGGGGGCTGAAAAACTGTTTTTT.

This clone has just a few counts. This rearrangement joins TRBV5-1 to TRBJ1-4; D may be TRBD1 (6 bases). The CDR3 length is 13 residues. Per the germline V gene, CDR1 is SGHRS and CDR2 is YFSETQ. Trimming took 2 bases from V and 10 from J, leaving 12 bases between them. The chain's CDR3 is CASSLQGDGKLFF. CDR3 bases: TGCGCCAGCAGCTTACAGGGAGATGGAAAACTGTTTTTT.

V gene TRBV10-3 combines with J gene TRBJ1-1, with D uncertain. Trimming cost V 2 bases and J 8 bases, with 9 bases left between them. Germline V CDR1 and CDR2: ENHRY, SYGVKD. This CDR3 region has 12 residues. For the CDR3, the DNA is TGTGCCATCAGTGAGCAGACGGGAGAAGCTTTCTTT. Translation: CAISEQTGEAFF.